The entry below gives a single T cell receptor beta chain sequence along with its context. The data belong to a study of blood T cell repertoires in COVID-19. CDR3 length equals 13 residues. Losses at the gene ends were 7 bases for V and 6 bases for J; bases not matched to a gene: 4. The germline CDR1 and CDR2 sequences are LNHDA and SQIVND (reference sequence). The assay was immunoSEQ multiplex PCR, and TCRdb's table has in-frame clones only and misses some. The data show fewer than 200,000 clones, about 83% seen once. The sample consisted of peripheral blood. This TCR came from a woman in her 70s with COVID-19, enrolled during active disease. V and J are TRBV19 and TRBJ2-5, with 11 bases aligning to TRBD1. CDR3 coding DNA: TGTGCCAGTATCGGGACAGGGGGGAAGACCCAGTACTTC. Translation gives CASIGTGGKTQYF.